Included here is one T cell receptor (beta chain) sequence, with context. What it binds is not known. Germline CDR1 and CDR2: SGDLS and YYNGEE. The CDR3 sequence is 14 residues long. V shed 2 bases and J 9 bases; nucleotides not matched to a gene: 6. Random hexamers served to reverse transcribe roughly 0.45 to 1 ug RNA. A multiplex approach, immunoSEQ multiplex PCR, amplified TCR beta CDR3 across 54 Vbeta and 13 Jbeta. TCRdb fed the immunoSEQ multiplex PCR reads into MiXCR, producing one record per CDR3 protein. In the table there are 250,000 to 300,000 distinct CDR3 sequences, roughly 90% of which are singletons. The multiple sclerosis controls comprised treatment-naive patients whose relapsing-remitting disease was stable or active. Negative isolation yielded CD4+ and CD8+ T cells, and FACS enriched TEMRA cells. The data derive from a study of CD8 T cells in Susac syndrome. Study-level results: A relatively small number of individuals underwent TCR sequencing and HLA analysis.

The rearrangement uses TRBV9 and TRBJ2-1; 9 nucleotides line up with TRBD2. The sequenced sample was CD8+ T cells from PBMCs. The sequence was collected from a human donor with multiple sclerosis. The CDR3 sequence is CASSVGGGAPEQFF. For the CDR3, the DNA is TGTGCCAGCAGCGTCGGCGGGGGGGCCCCTGAGCAGTTCTTC.